Presented here are 22 T cell receptor beta chains from one specimen sequenced in a study of shared clonotypes between healthy human individuals. TCRdb keeps only in-frame clones here, not all; method: immunoSEQ multiplex PCR. The table lists about 2.3 million clones, 90% to 95% of them singletons, with 0.39% in the top ten. The sample was naive CD4+ T cells from PBMCs. Noted subset: CD45RA+ positively selected. The receptor source for this set is a man aged 18 to 35 in good health. Some clones in this sample may be carry-over from other donors' samples.

The rearrangement links TRBV28 to TRBJ2-7; TRBD2 agrees at 13 bases. The CDR3 runs 15 residues. V shed 4 bases, J shed 3 bases, and the junction held 3 bases outside the gene matches. The germline V gene has CDR1 MDHEN and CDR2 SYDVKM. CDR3 sequence (DNA): TGTGCCAGCAGTTCGAGGACTAGCGGGAGCTACGAGCAGTACTTC. Translating gives CASSSRTSGSYEQYF.

The CDR3 DNA reads as TGCGCCAGCAGCCGACAGGGGGCGCGGGATGAGCAGTTCTTC. It yields the protein CASSRQGARDEQFF. The chain couples TRBV10-1 to TRBJ2-1, with 10 bases identical to TRBD1. From germline, CDR1 is WNHNN and CDR2 SYGVQD (reference sequence). J gave up 8 bases and V 6 bases, and 7 bases lay outside the gene matches. The CDR3 extends over 14 amino acids.

V is TRBV7-2 and J is TRBJ2-7; 7 bases are a match to TRBD2. This CDR3 has 14 amino acids. Germline CDR1 SGHTA, CDR2 FQGNSA. V lost 3 bases to trimming and J lost 5 bases; unmatched junction nucleotides: 7. For the CDR3, the DNA is TGTGCCAGCAGCTTTGGCGGGAGTTGTGACGAGCAGTACTTC. Encoded protein: CASSFGGSCDEQYF.

The rearrangement uses TRBV9 and TRBJ2-2, with TRBD1 identical over 9 bases. Germline V CDR1 and CDR2: SGDLS, YYNGEE. V shed 7 bases, J shed 3 bases, and the junction held 7 bases outside the gene matches. The CDR3 has 15 residues. The CDR3, as DNA: TGTGCCAGCTCCGGAAGACAGGGGGACACCGGGGAGCTGTTTTTT. This encodes CASSGRQGDTGELFF.

This clone appeared a single time. The chain recombines TRBV12-5 with TRBJ2-3; 13 bases align to TRBD2. This CDR3 has 17 amino acids. CDR1 is LGHNT, CDR2 FRNRAP, per germline. V was clipped by 3 bases and J by 3 bases; unmatched bases: 6. CDR3 sequence: CASGFGLAGVMTDTQYF. DNA for the CDR3: TGTGCTAGTGGTTTCGGACTAGCGGGAGTAATGACAGATACGCAGTATTTT.

The chain links TRBV28 to TRBJ2-1; maybe TRBD2 (6 bases). Germline V gives CDR1 MDHEN, CDR2 SYDVKM. The CDR3 sequence is 16 residues long. Trimming removed 11 bases at V and 8 bases at J, with 28 bases between. In nucleotides, the CDR3 is TGTGCCTCTCTAACGGCCGGACGGCAAAGGGAGGATGAGCAGTTCTTC. It codes for CASLTAGRQREDEQFF. Supplemented by reference TRBV28 and TRBJ2-1, the full variable domain reads DVKVTQSSRYLVKRTGEKVFLECVQDMDHENMFWYRQDPGLGLRLIYFSYDVKMKEKGDIPEGYSVSREKKERFSLILESASTNQTSMYLCASLTAGRQREDEQFFGPGTRLTVL.

Regarding this clone: Its ends do not fully match the called genes, so a read error is possible. The J gene is TRBJ2-7, the V gene TRBV11-3, with D unclear. The CDR3 runs to 13 residues. From germline, CDR1 is SGHNT and CDR2 YENEEA. The CDR3 DNA sequence: TGTGCCAGCAGTTTAGGAACGTACTACGAGCAGTACTTC. Protein product: CASSLGTYYEQYF.

This clone has only a few counts. The V and J genes are TRBV7-2 and TRBJ2-1; perhaps TRBD1 as D (6 bases). Trimming left V 6 bases short and J 7 bases short, with 22 bases between. The CDR3 covers 16 residues. The V gene's germline CDR1 is SGHTA and CDR2 FQGNSA. The CDR3, as DNA: TGTGCCAGCAGACCCTACAGGGCTTTTCTGTGGAATGAGCAGTTCTTC. Translating it yields CASRPYRAFLWNEQFF.

For this clone: This specimen includes other DNA sequences encoding the same CDR3. V is TRBV15 and J is TRBJ1-5; tentative D call: TRBD1 (5 bases). V lost 0 bases, J lost 5 bases, and 5 bases lay in between. The CDR3 contains 13 residues. Germline V gene data show CDR1 as LNHNV and CDR2 as YYDKDF (reference sequence). The CDR3 is CATSREGDQPQHF. The CDR3 DNA follows: TGTGCCACCAGCAGAGAAGGGGATCAGCCCCAGCATTTT.

V and J are TRBV7-9 and TRBJ1-2, with TRBD1 as a possible D gene (6 bases). Germline loops: CDR1 SEHNR, CDR2 FQNEAQ (reference sequence). The CDR3 is made up of 12 amino acids. The ends were cut back, 5 bases at V and 5 bases at J, with 9 bases in the middle. CDR3 sequence: CASSIGQYGYTF. The CDR3 nucleotides are TGTGCCAGCAGCATCGGACAGTATGGCTACACCTTC.

This clone was seen only a few times. The J gene is TRBJ1-5, the V gene TRBV6-5; D not resolved. V lost 4 bases and J 2 bases, leaving 6 bases between the germline ends. Germline V gene lookup returns CDR1 MNHEY and CDR2 SVGAGI. The CDR3 extends over 13 amino acids. In nucleotides, the CDR3 is TGTGCCAGCAGTTCCCTCCGCAATCAGCCCCAGCATTTT. Translated: CASSSLRNQPQHF.

The genes are TRBV18 and TRBJ2-3; 8 nucleotides align to TRBD2. CDR3 length: 15 amino acids. Germline V gives CDR1 KGHSH, CDR2 LQKENI. Losses at the gene ends were 3 bases for V and 0 bases for J; bases not matched to a gene: 2. The CDR3 DNA is TGTGCCAGCTCACCGATAGCGGGAAGCACAGATACGCAGTATTTT. It is translated as CASSPIAGSTDTQYF.

The V and J genes are TRBV7-9 and TRBJ2-5, with D perhaps TRBD1 or TRBD2 (6 bases each). The end of the DNA is better explained by TRBJ2-7, so the J call may be wrong. From germline, CDR1 is SEHNR and CDR2 FQNEAQ (reference sequence). The length of the CDR3 is 15 residues. The CDR3 region is CASSPGGGRQYEQYF. CDR3 coding DNA: TGTGCCAGCAGCCCAGGAGGGGGGCGCCAATACGAGCAGTACTTC.

The count of this clone is one. This chain links TRBV5-1 with TRBJ1-1, with D possibly TRBD1 on 5 matching bases. V was cut by 4 bases and J by 1 base, with 8 bases left in between. This CDR3 comprises 13 residues. Germline assignment: CDR1 SGHRS and CDR2 YFSETQ. The CDR3 reads CASSVTANTEAFF. The CDR3 region has the DNA TGCGCCAGCAGCGTGACAGCGAACACTGAAGCTTTCTTT.

Turning to this clone: The same CDR3 arises from other DNA sequences in this sample as well. The chain uses TRBV5-1 and TRBJ2-2; 9 nucleotides match TRBD2. Germline V gene sequence: CDR1 SGHRS, CDR2 YFSETQ. The CDR3 contains 16 residues. V shed 4 bases and J 0 bases; nucleotides not matched to a gene: 4. The CDR3 DNA sequence: TGCGCCAGCAGCAGTCTAGCGGGACCGAACACCGGGGAGCTGTTTTTT. This codes for CASSSLAGPNTGELFF. The full variable domain, in which reference TRBV5-1 and TRBJ2-2 provide the parts outside the CDR3, is KAGVTQTPRYLIKTRGQQVTLSCSPISGHRSVSWYQQTPGQGLQFLFEYFSETQRNKGNFPGRFSGRQFSNSRSEMNVSTLELGDSALYLCASSSLAGPNTGELFFGEGSRLTVL.

The genes are TRBV7-7 and TRBJ2-3, with D perhaps assigned TRBD1 or TRBD2 (6 bases each). The CDR3 extends over 14 amino acids. Deletions cut 3 bases from V and 5 bases from J, with 12 bases between. Looked up from germline, CDR1 is SSHAT and CDR2 is FNYEAQ (reference sequence). CDR3 amino acids: CASSLGGAGDTQYF. DNA of the CDR3: TGTGCCAGCAGCTTGGGGGGCGCGGGAGATACGCAGTATTTT.

On this clone itself: The same CDR3 arises from other DNA sequences in this sample as well. This chain links TRBV5-1 with TRBJ2-3, with D unresolved. From germline, CDR1 is SGHRS and CDR2 YFSETQ. This CDR3 region has 12 residues. The V gene lost 0 bases and the J gene lost 5 bases, with 4 bases spanning the gap. The CDR3 here is CASSLDLDTQYF. The CDR3 DNA sequence: TGCGCCAGCAGCTTGGATCTAGATACGCAGTATTTT.

This rearrangement joins TRBV5-1 to TRBJ2-1; the match to TRBD2 covers 7 bases. With V trimmed by 0 bases and J by 8 bases, 11 bases remained unmatched. The length of the CDR3 is 16 residues. Looked up from germline, CDR1 is SGHRS and CDR2 is YFSETQ. The CDR3 nucleotides are TGCGCCAGCAGCTTGGAGGTTGGCGGGAGTAAGGATGAGCAGTTCTTC. It specifies CASSLEVGGSKDEQFF.

This clone was seen only once. V is TRBV9 and J is TRBJ1-1, with 8 bases aligning to TRBD1. V gave up 1 base and J gave up 4 bases; unmatched junction bases: 6. The CDR3 has 15 residues. CDR1 SGDLS and CDR2 YYNGEE come from the germline V gene. In DNA, the CDR3 is TGTGCCAGCAGCGTATTGTCTACAGGGGGCACTGAAGCTTTCTTT. This encodes CASSVLSTGGTEAFF.

Comment on this clone: The same CDR3 also results from other DNA sequences found in this sample. This rearrangement joins TRBV9 to TRBJ2-3; no clear D gene. This CDR3 is 16 amino acids long. The germline V gene encodes CDR1 SGDLS and CDR2 YYNGEE. V was trimmed by 0 bases and J by 0 bases, leaving 11 bases between them. The CDR3, as DNA: TGTGCCAGCAGCGTAGTTGGCGGAACTAGCACAGATACGCAGTATTTT. Translation gives CASSVVGGTSTDTQYF.

This clone appeared once. This CDR3 is CASNGRGTGEQFF. The CDR3 region has the DNA TGTGCCAGCAACGGTAGGGGGACTGGTGAGCAGTTCTTC. The chain has TRBV19 and TRBJ2-1; perhaps D is TRBD1 or TRBD2 (6 bases each). The V and J ends lost 9 bases and 9 bases respectively, with 18 bases between them. The germline CDR1 and CDR2 sequences are LNHDA and SQIVND (reference sequence). This CDR3 has 13 amino acids. The full variable domain, with the rest looked up from reference TRBV19 and TRBJ2-1, is DGGITQSPKYLFRKEGQNVTLSCEQNLNHDAMYWYRQDPGQGLRLIYYSQIVNDFQKGDIAEGYSVSREKKESFPLTVTSAQKNPTAFYLCASNGRGTGEQFFGPGTRLTVL.

Notes on this clone: The sample contains more than one DNA sequence encoding this CDR3. The chain recombines TRBV10-3 with TRBJ2-3; no clear D gene. CDR1 ENHRY and CDR2 SYGVKD come from the germline V gene. V lost 2 bases and J lost 3, with 6 bases in between. CDR3 size: 13 residues. CDR3 nucleotides: TGTGCCATCAGTGAGCCCTCTACAGATACGCAGTATTTT. Protein product: CAISEPSTDTQYF.